Listed below are T cell receptor beta chains from one sample, sequenced in a study of memory CD4+ T cells and cytomegalovirus serostatus. Using immunoSEQ multiplex PCR, the repertoire was profiled, and TCRdb retains in-frame clones only, with some absent. Of some 52,000 clones in the sample, more than 70% are singletons; the top ten hold 1.5% to 2%. The sample consisted of memory CD4+ T cells from blood. Receptors originate from an adult in good health and CMV-seropositive. The CDR3 runs from the conserved cysteine through the conserved F or W. The D gene is left open where the match is weak.

len: 14
j_gene: TRBJ2-1
d_gene: TRBD1
v_gene: TRBV19
CDR3aa: CASSTRQGTHEQFF

len: 12
j_gene: TRBJ1-1
d_gene: -
v_gene: TRBV27
CDR3aa: CASSSRGHEAFF

len: 19
j_gene: TRBJ1-1
d_gene: -
v_gene: TRBV11-3
CDR3aa: CASSLKVVRSGRIETEAFF

len: 13
j_gene: TRBJ1-1
d_gene: -
v_gene: TRBV7-2
CDR3aa: CASTSPWAVEAFF

len: 16
j_gene: TRBJ1-5
d_gene: -
v_gene: TRBV4-3
CDR3aa: CASSPQISQQNQPQHF

len: 13
j_gene: TRBJ1-3
d_gene: -
v_gene: TRBV6-5
CDR3aa: CASSTGTGNTIYF

len: 13
j_gene: TRBJ1-1
d_gene: -
v_gene: TRBV10-3
CDR3aa: CAISDRLDTEAFF

len: 16
j_gene: TRBJ2-5
d_gene: -
v_gene: TRBV4-2
CDR3aa: CASSLQKISPQGTQYF

len: 12
j_gene: TRBJ1-3
d_gene: -
v_gene: TRBV7-2
CDR3aa: CASSLGGNTIYF

len: 15
j_gene: TRBJ1-6
d_gene: -
v_gene: TRBV7-2
CDR3aa: CASSVSPGGNSPLHF

len: 15
j_gene: TRBJ2-3
d_gene: -
v_gene: TRBV28
CDR3aa: CASSAPGTSTDTQYF

len: 12
j_gene: TRBJ2-2
d_gene: TRBD2
v_gene: TRBV28
CDR3aa: CASRTSGSGEFF

len: 17
j_gene: TRBJ2-4
d_gene: TRBD1
v_gene: TRBV7-2
CDR3aa: CASSKQGAVGRANIQYF

len: 15
j_gene: TRBJ2-2
d_gene: -
v_gene: TRBV7-9
CDR3aa: CASRPGSRDPGELFF

len: 19
j_gene: TRBJ1-6
d_gene: -
v_gene: TRBV18
CDR3aa: CAIETERSRWSSYNSPLHF

len: 15
j_gene: TRBJ1-2
d_gene: -
v_gene: TRBV19
CDR3aa: CASSPPERLNYGYTF

len: 15
j_gene: TRBJ2-1
d_gene: TRBD1
v_gene: TRBV9
CDR3aa: CASSVWDRGFNEQFF

len: 15
j_gene: TRBJ2-3
d_gene: -
v_gene: TRBV7-2
CDR3aa: CASSSGSLKTDTQYF

len: 16
j_gene: TRBJ2-6
d_gene: -
v_gene: TRBV7-2
CDR3aa: CASSLVGIAGANVLTF

len: 15
j_gene: TRBJ1-2
d_gene: -
v_gene: TRBV19
CDR3aa: CASSAQIGGIYGYTF

len: 14
j_gene: TRBJ2-1
d_gene: TRBD1
v_gene: TRBV30
CDR3aa: CAWSLGQRYNEQFF

len: 16
j_gene: TRBJ2-1
d_gene: TRBD2
v_gene: TRBV6-1
CDR3aa: CASSGRLAGASFLQFF

len: 12
j_gene: TRBJ2-5
d_gene: -
v_gene: TRBV2
CDR3aa: CASSGGGETQYF

len: 14
j_gene: TRBJ1-2
d_gene: -
v_gene: TRBV11-2
CDR3aa: CASSSGTGTYGYTF

len: 15
j_gene: TRBJ2-1
d_gene: TRBD2
v_gene: TRBV19
CDR3aa: CASGESGSSYNEQFF

len: 15
j_gene: TRBJ1-4
d_gene: -
v_gene: TRBV2
CDR3aa: CASKGREVANEKLFF

len: 15
j_gene: TRBJ2-3
d_gene: TRBD1
v_gene: TRBV5-1
CDR3aa: CASSLLGTGVDTQYF

len: 14
j_gene: TRBJ2-7
d_gene: -
v_gene: TRBV7-2
CDR3aa: CASRLGALPYEQYF

len: 13
j_gene: TRBJ2-1
d_gene: -
v_gene: TRBV6-6
CDR3aa: CASSYQGYNEQFF

len: 14
j_gene: TRBJ2-3
d_gene: -
v_gene: TRBV29-1
CDR3aa: CSVEGPAGTDTQYF

len: 15
j_gene: TRBJ1-2
d_gene: TRBD1
v_gene: TRBV10-3
CDR3aa: CAISESPGGNYGYTF

len: 18
j_gene: TRBJ2-1
d_gene: TRBD2
v_gene: TRBV12-5
CDR3aa: CASGLDRTGTSGANEQFF

len: 17
j_gene: TRBJ1-2
d_gene: -
v_gene: TRBV19
CDR3aa: CASNGLSPGHQNYGYTF

len: 18
j_gene: TRBJ2-2
d_gene: TRBD2
v_gene: TRBV2
CDR3aa: CASSGHLGLAGGHGELFF

len: 15
j_gene: TRBJ1-1
d_gene: -
v_gene: TRBV5-4
CDR3aa: CASSLGGLMNTEAFF

len: 13
j_gene: TRBJ1-1
d_gene: -
v_gene: TRBV14
CDR3aa: CASSLGLNTEAFF

len: 11
j_gene: TRBJ2-3
d_gene: -
v_gene: TRBV5-4
CDR3aa: CASSLADTQYF

len: 15
j_gene: TRBJ2-4
d_gene: -
v_gene: TRBV25-1
CDR3aa: CASSPSGQLKNIQYF

len: 17
j_gene: TRBJ1-5
d_gene: -
v_gene: TRBV12-5
CDR3aa: CASGLARVGTSNQPQHF

len: 13
j_gene: TRBJ2-5
d_gene: -
v_gene: TRBV5-1
CDR3aa: CASSLLGAETQYF

len: 17
j_gene: TRBJ2-5
d_gene: TRBD1
v_gene: TRBV28
CDR3aa: CASSRDRQGALQETQYF

len: 15
j_gene: TRBJ1-5
d_gene: TRBD1
v_gene: TRBV6-1
CDR3aa: CASSNRGLVDQPQHF

len: 13
j_gene: TRBJ2-1
d_gene: TRBD2
v_gene: TRBV5-6
CDR3aa: CASSDLAGDEQFF

len: 15
j_gene: TRBJ1-1
d_gene: -
v_gene: TRBV10-3
CDR3aa: CAIRGDTSLNTEAFF